The sample holds many counts of the clone carrying this T cell receptor (beta chain). Its antigen is not identified. Using its own MiXCR run on the reads, TCRdb lists one record per CDR3 protein. This sample yields 900,000 to 950,000 distinct CDR3 sequences, of which less than 40% are seen a single time; over 13% belongs to the top ten. The data belong to a study of T cell repertoires in cytomegalovirus infection. The study's findings and limits: HLA-C-restricted CMV-specific TCR beta clonotypes prevailed in the ex vivo response.

Source: cultured CD8+ T cells from PBMCs, taken from culture after CMV antigen stimulation. This clonotype was sampled from a human donor in good health (CMV status not recorded). Some clones in this sample may be carry-over from other donors' samples.

The CDR3: CASSLNLETGENEKLFF. In DNA, the CDR3 is TGTGCCAGCAGCTTAAATTTGGAGACAGGGGAAAATGAAAAACTGTTTTTT. The chain employs TRBV7-8 and TRBJ1-4; TRBD1 aligns across 8 bases. The V and J ends lost 2 bases and 5 bases, in that order; junction bases with no gene match: 10. Germline V lookup: CDR1 SGHVS, CDR2 FQNEAQ. This CDR3 is built from 17 residues.